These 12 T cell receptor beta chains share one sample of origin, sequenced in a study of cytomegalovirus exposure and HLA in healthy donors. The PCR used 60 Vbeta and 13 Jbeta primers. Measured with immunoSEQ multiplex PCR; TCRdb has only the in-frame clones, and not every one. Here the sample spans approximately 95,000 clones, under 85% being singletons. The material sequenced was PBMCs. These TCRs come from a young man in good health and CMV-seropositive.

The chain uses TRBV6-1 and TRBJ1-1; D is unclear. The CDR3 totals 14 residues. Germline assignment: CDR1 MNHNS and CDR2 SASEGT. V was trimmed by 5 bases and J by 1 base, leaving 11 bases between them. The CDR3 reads CASSPGWGNTEAFF. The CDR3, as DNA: TGTGCCAGCAGTCCGGGATGGGGGAACACTGAAGCTTTCTTT.

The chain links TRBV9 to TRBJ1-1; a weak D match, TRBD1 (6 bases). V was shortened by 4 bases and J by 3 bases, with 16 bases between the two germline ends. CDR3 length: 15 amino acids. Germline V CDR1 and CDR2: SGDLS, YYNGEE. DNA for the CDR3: TGTGCCAGCAGCCCGGAGACAGGTGGGTACACTGAAGCTTTCTTT. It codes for CASSPETGGYTEAFF.

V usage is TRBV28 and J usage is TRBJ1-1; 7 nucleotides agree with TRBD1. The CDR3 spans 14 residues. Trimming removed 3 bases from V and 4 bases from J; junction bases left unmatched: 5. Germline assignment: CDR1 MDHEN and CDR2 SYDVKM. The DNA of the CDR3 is TGTGCCAGCAGTTTCCGACAGGGATCCACTGAAGCTTTCTTT. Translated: CASSFRQGSTEAFF.

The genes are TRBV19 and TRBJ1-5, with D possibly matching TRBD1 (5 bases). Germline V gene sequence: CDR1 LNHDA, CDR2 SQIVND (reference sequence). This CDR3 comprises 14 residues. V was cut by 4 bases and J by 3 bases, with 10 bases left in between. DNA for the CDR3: TGTGCCAGTAGTACAGGGAGGTACAATCAGCCCCAGCATTTT. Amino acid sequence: CASSTGRYNQPQHF.

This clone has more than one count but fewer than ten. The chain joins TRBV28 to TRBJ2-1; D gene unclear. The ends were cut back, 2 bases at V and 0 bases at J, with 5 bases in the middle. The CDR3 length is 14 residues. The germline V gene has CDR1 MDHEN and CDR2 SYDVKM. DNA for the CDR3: TGTGCCAGCAGTTTACTAGGCTCCTACAATGAGCAGTTCTTC. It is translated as CASSLLGSYNEQFF.

The CDR3 sequence: CASSLVGGQETQYF. CDR3 nucleotides: TGCGCCAGCAGCTTGGTAGGGGGCCAAGAGACCCAGTACTTC. This chain uses TRBV5-1 with TRBJ2-5, with D possibly being TRBD1 (6 bases). Germline CDR1 SGHRS, CDR2 YFSETQ. This CDR3 region has 14 residues. Trimming pared 0 bases from V and 1 base from J, leaving 7 bases between.

The CDR3 sequence: CASSDFRDSDYGYTF. CDR3 DNA sequence: TGTGCCAGCAGTGATTTTCGGGACAGCGACTATGGCTACACCTTC. The chain uses TRBV6-1 and TRBJ1-2, with 7 bases matching TRBD1. In germline, CDR1 is MNHNS, CDR2 SASEGT. CDR3 length: 15 residues. J was trimmed by 3 bases and V by 3 bases; bases with no gene match: 7.

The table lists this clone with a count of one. The CDR3 here is CASSLTPQDRDSYGYTF. In nucleotides, the CDR3 is TGTGCCAGCAGCCTTACACCCCAGGACAGGGATTCCTATGGCTACACCTTC. The chain joins TRBV5-4 to TRBJ1-2, with 8 nucleotides matching TRBD1. The CDR3 totals 17 residues. CDR1 is SGHNT and CDR2 is YYREEE in the germline V gene (reference sequence). The ends lost 4 bases at V and 4 bases at J; junction bases unmatched: 15. Drawing the rest from reference TRBV5-4 and TRBJ1-2, the complete variable domain is ETGVTQSPTHLIKTRGQQVTLRCSSQSGHNTVSWYQQALGQGPQFIFQYYREEENGRGNFPPRFSGLQFPNYSSELNVNALELDDSALYLCASSLTPQDRDSYGYTFGSGTRLTVV.

CDR3 amino acids: CASSLPGGIYGYTF. The CDR3 bases are TGTGCCAGCAGCTTGCCAGGGGGAATCTATGGCTACACCTTC. The chain is built from TRBV5-4 and TRBJ1-2; 7 positions agree with TRBD1. V lost 1 base to trimming and J lost 4 bases; unmatched junction nucleotides: 4. Looked up from germline, CDR1 is SGHNT and CDR2 is YYREEE (reference sequence). The CDR3 runs to 14 residues.

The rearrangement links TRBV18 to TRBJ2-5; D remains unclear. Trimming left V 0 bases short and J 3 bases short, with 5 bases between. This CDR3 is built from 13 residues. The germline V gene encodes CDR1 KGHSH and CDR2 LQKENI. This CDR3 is CASSPPGEETQYF. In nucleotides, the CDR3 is TGTGCCAGCTCACCACCGGGCGAAGAGACCCAGTACTTC.

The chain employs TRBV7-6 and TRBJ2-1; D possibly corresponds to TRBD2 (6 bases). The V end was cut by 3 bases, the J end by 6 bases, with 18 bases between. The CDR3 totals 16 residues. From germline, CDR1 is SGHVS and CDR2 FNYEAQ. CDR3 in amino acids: CASSFLFIEGLNEQFF. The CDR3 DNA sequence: TGTGCCAGCAGCTTTTTATTCATTGAGGGACTCAATGAGCAGTTCTTC.

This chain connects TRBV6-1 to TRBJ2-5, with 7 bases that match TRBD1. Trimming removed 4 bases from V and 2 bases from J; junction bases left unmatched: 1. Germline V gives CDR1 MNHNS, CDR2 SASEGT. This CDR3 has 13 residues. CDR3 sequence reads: CASSGGQQETQYF. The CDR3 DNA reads TGTGCCAGCAGTGGGGGACAGCAAGAGACCCAGTACTTC.